The clone carrying this T cell receptor (beta chain) was seen repeatedly, ten times or more. The data were obtained in a study of T cells in Graves' hyperthyroidism and ophthalmopathy. On the study more broadly: Peripheral blood was secured at the point of initial diagnosis, before any treatment.

Trimming at V came to 3 bases and at J to 6 bases, leaving 4 bases not matched to a gene. The length of the CDR3 is 13 residues. Amplification yielded TCR beta CDR3 regions, with RNA transcripts as the source. First-round RT-PCR with HTBI primers amplified the TCR CDR3 region. One entry per CDR3 protein, called by TCRdb with MiXCR from the multiplex PCR reads. In the table there are 150,000 or so distinct CDR3 sequences, more than 20% of which are singletons. The chain recombines TRBV12-3 or TRBV12-4 with TRBJ2-7; 8 bases line up with TRBD1. Material for sequencing was blood. This clonotype was sampled from a woman aged 50 to 60 with Graves' hyperthyroidism that later progressed to Graves' ophthalmopathy. This chain's CDR3 is CASSLSTGGEQYF. CDR3 in DNA: TGTGCCAGCAGTTTGTCTACAGGGGGCGAGCAGTACTTC.